Below are 11 T cell receptor beta chains sequenced from a single sample in a study of blood T cells in healthy people across ages. The authors ran a second PCR of about 6 to 12 cycles using a sample-barcoded 5' primer and a J-beta primer mix. TCRdb redid the calling of the 5' RACE reads with MiXCR, one entry per CDR3 protein. The sample contains hundreds of thousands of distinct CDR3 sequences, roughly 46% of which appear only once. The sequencing sample was made of blood. These receptor sequences come from an elderly man in good health.

The V call is TRBV6-2 or TRBV6-3, the J call TRBJ1-2; D unresolved. Trimming stripped 8 bases from V and 3 bases from J, with 10 bases between. Germline loops: CDR1 MNHEY, CDR2 SVGEGT. The CDR3 has 12 residues. DNA for the CDR3: TGTGCCAGCTTTGGCACGGACTATGGCTACACCTTC. Translating it yields CASFGTDYGYTF.

This clonotype was counted only a few times. The gene calls are TRBV4-2 and TRBJ1-2; D gene ambiguous. V lost 0 bases, J lost 2 bases, and 13 bases lay in between. The CDR3 is 16 amino acids. Germline loops: CDR1 LGHNA, CDR2 YNFKEQ. The CDR3 protein is CASSQEQSASNYGYTF. For the CDR3, the DNA is TGTGCCAGCAGCCAAGAGCAAAGCGCAAGCAACTATGGCTACACCTTC.

This clonotype was observed many times. The chain is built from TRBV7-2 and TRBJ2-7, with D perhaps assigned TRBD1 or TRBD2 (5 bases each). Trimming left V 6 bases short and J 1 base short, with 16 bases between. This CDR3 has 15 residues. The V gene's germline CDR1 is SGHTA and CDR2 FQGNSA. CDR3 sequence reads: CASSAGTDHSYEQYF. The CDR3 DNA reads TGTGCCAGCAGTGCCGGGACGGACCATTCCTACGAGCAGTACTTC.

This clonotype was counted between two and nine times. The rearrangement joins TRBV18 to TRBJ2-4, with D possibly matching TRBD2 (5 bases). The closer fit of TRBJ2-5 to the DNA end suggests the J call may be wrong. The CDR3 is 15 residues long. Per germline, CDR1 KGHSH and CDR2 LQKENI. The CDR3 reads CASSPEGAGFETQYF. The CDR3 nucleotides are TGTGCCAGCTCACCAGAGGGCGCCGGGTTTGAGACCCAGTACTTC.

This sequence joins TRBV20-1 and TRBJ2-3; D uncertain. The CDR3 contains 13 residues. CDR1 DFQATT and CDR2 SNEGSKA come from the germline V gene (reference sequence). Trimming pared 3 bases from V and 6 bases from J, leaving 13 bases between. This CDR3 reads CSARQYVVDTQYF. The CDR3 DNA follows: TGCAGTGCTAGGCAGTACGTCGTGGATACGCAGTATTTT.

The chain joins TRBV15 to TRBJ2-7; 7 nucleotides align to TRBD1. V lost 8 bases to trimming and J lost 7 bases; unmatched junction nucleotides: 14. CDR1 is LNHNV and CDR2 is YYDKDF in the germline V gene (reference sequence). This CDR3 contains 14 residues. Written as DNA, the CDR3 is TGTGCCACCGGGCTAGGGGGCCTTTCTCGGGAGCAGTACTTC. Protein: CATGLGGLSREQYF.

V and J are TRBV28 and TRBJ2-4; possible D gene TRBD2, 5 bases. This CDR3 contains 12 residues. Deletions cut 6 bases from V and 13 bases from J, with 16 bases between. Germline values: CDR1 MDHEN, CDR2 SYDVKM. The CDR3 loop reads CASSPPGWEQYF. CDR3 DNA: TGTGCCAGCAGCCCCCCGGGGTGGGAGCAGTACTTC. The full variable domain, completed using reference TRBV28 and TRBJ2-4, is DVKVTQSSRYLVKRTGEKVFLECVQDMDHENMFWYRQDPGLGLRLIYFSYDVKMKEKGDIPEGYSVSREKKERFSLILESASTNQTSMYLCASSPPGWEQYFGAGTRLSVL.

The chain carries TRBV29-1 and TRBJ2-5; 7 nucleotides align to TRBD2. The germline V gene encodes CDR1 SQVTM and CDR2 ANQGSEA. Losses at the gene ends were 3 bases for V and 2 bases for J; bases not matched to a gene: 0. This CDR3 has 12 residues. The CDR3 coding sequence is TGCAGCGTTGAGGGGGGGCAAGAGACCCAGTACTTC. It codes for CSVEGGQETQYF.

This clonotype was counted a few times. V gene TRBV3-1 combines with J gene TRBJ2-7, with a tentative D call TRBD2 (5 bases). The germline gives CDR1 LGHDT, CDR2 YNNKEL (reference sequence). The CDR3 extends over 15 amino acids. Trimming shortened V by 1 base and J by 0 bases, and 10 bases separated the two germline ends. CDR3: CASSQGERSSYEQYF. DNA of the CDR3: TGTGCCAGCAGCCAAGGTGAGCGGAGCTCCTACGAGCAGTACTTC.

The rearrangement links TRBV20-1 to TRBJ2-3; 8 bases fit TRBD2. CDR1 and CDR2 (germline): DFQATT, SNEGSKA (reference sequence). The CDR3 covers 17 residues. V lost 5 bases and J lost 2; bases outside the gene matches: 15. CDR3 residues: CSAFPFYREGNTDTQYF. CDR3 DNA: TGCAGTGCTTTTCCCTTTTATCGGGAGGGGAACACAGATACGCAGTATTTT.

The DNA for the CDR3 is TGTGCCACCACCCGGACTAGCGGGTTCTCCTACAATGAGCAGTACTTC. Protein product: CATTRTSGFSYNEQYF. This rearrangement joins TRBV6-1 to TRBJ2-1; 11 nucleotides agree with TRBD2. The J call may be wrong; the DNA end is better matched by TRBJ2-7. Germline values: CDR1 MNHNS, CDR2 SASEGT. This CDR3 contains 16 residues.